This TCR beta chain comes out of a study of blood T cells in healthy people across ages. CDR1 SGDLS and CDR2 YYNGEE come from the germline V gene. This CDR3 has 13 residues. Trimming left V 4 bases short and J 7 bases short, with 12 bases between. Through a sample-barcoded 5' primer and a J-beta primer mix, a second PCR was run for about 6 to 12 cycles. With 12 random nucleotides, a template-switch adaptor tagged each individual cDNA molecule. TCRdb re-analysed the 5' RACE reads in MiXCR, keeping a single row per CDR3 protein. The sample holds more than 900,000 distinct CDR3 sequences, roughly 29% seen once. This clonotype was counted a few times. This sample was also put to use in a study of T cells of mothers and their children.

The sequence derives from a woman between 40 and 50 years old in good health. The rearrangement uses TRBV9 and TRBJ2-1; D is uncertain. The sequencing input was blood. The CDR3: CASSPHPNNEQFF. CDR3 nucleotide sequence: TGTGCCAGCAGCCCCCACCCCAATAATGAGCAGTTCTTC.